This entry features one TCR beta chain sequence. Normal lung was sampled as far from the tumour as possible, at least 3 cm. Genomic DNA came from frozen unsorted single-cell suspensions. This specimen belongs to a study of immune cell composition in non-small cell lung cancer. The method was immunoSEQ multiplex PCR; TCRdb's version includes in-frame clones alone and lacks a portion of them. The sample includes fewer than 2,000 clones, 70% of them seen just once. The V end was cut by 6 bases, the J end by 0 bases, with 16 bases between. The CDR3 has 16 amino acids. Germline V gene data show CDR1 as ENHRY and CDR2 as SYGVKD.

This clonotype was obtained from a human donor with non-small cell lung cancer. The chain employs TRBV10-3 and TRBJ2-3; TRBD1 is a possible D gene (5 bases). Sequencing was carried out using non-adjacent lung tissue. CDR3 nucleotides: TGTGCCATCAGCGCAGGGTGGGGCGCGAGCACAGATACGCAGTATTTT. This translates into CAISAGWGASTDTQYF.